The T cell receptor beta chain under discussion was sequenced for a study of shared clonotypes between healthy human individuals. V lost 3 bases, J lost 5 bases, and 11 bases lay in between. There are 14 residues in the CDR3. Germline-derived CDR1 and CDR2 are KGHSH and LQKENI. Some clones are missing from TCRdb's copy, which holds only in-frame ones; the method was immunoSEQ multiplex PCR. Of 450,000 to 500,000 clones in the sample, 70% to 85% were seen once. As to this clone: The antigen is undetermined. Additional DNA sequences in this sample encode the identical CDR3.

All of the donors resided in Nashville, Tennessee, and each was a Caucasian adult. Study observations and caveats: It was anticipated that sequencing depth would influence how many clonotypes donors shared.

This chain connects TRBV18 to TRBJ1-5; possibly TRBD1 for D (6 bases). The sequence was collected from a woman aged 40 to 55 in good health. Some clones in this sample may be carry-over from other donors' samples. Source material: PBMCs. The CDR3 coding sequence is TGTGCCAGCTCACCCCTAGGGGGGGATCAGCCCCAGCATTTT. Protein product: CASSPLGGDQPQHF.